The present T cell receptor beta chain was sequenced within a study of T cells after yellow fever vaccination. Regarding the study as a whole: FACS-sorted repertoires could contain abundant clonotypes contaminating from the bulk population. Some clonotypes were seen in both the CD4 and the CD8 compartments. These made up a small share and likely arose from convergent recombination. Subsequent to the booster, the majority of primary-vaccination clones reappeared (around 96% CD4, around 90% CD8).

Each CDR3 protein is one row after TCRdb ran MiXCR on the 5' RACE reads. This table has 500,000 to 700,000 distinct CDR3 sequences, 15% to 20% appearing once. A note on this clonotype: Antigen unknown.

CDR1 is DFQATT and CDR2 is SNEGSKA in the germline V gene (reference sequence). The CDR3 is 14 amino acids. J lost 4 bases, V lost 4 bases, and 8 bases had no gene match. Specimen: PBMCs, collected 15 days after the yellow fever booster vaccination. The gene calls are TRBV20-1 and TRBJ2-7; 9 bases are a match to TRBD1. The TCR sequence derives from a man aged 25 to 45 who received the YFV17D yellow fever vaccine. The CDR3 bases are TGCAGTGCTAAAAGAAGGACAGGGGAGTACGAGCAGTACTTC. As protein: CSAKRRTGEYEQYF.